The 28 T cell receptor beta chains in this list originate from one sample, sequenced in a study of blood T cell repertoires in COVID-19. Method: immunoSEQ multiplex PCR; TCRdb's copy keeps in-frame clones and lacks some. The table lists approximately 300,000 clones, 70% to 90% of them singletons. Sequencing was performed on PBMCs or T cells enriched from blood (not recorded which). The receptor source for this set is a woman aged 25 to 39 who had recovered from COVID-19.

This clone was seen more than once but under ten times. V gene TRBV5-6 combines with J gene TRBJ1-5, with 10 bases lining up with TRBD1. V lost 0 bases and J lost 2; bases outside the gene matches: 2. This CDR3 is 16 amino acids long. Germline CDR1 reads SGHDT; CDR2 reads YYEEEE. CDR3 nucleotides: TGTGCCAGCAGCTTGGCGGGGACAGGGGGCAATCAGCCCCAGCATTTT. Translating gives CASSLAGTGGNQPQHF.

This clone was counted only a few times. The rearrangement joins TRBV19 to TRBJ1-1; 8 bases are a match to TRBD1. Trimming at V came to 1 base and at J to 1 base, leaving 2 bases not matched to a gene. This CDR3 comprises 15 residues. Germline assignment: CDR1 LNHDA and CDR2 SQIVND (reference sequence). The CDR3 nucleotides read TGTGCCAGTAGTATAGTCGGGACAGGGAACACTGAAGCTTTCTTT. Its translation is CASSIVGTGNTEAFF.

CDR3 nucleotide sequence: TGTGCCAGCAGTTTGCCCCCGGGACTACAAGAGACCCAGTACTTC. Protein product: CASSLPPGLQETQYF. J is TRBJ2-5 and V is TRBV6-2 or TRBV6-3; 7 bases match TRBD2. The J segment lost 2 bases and the V segment lost 4 bases, leaving 7 bases of the junction unmatched. Per the germline V gene, CDR1 is MNHEY and CDR2 is SVGEGT. The CDR3 is made up of 15 amino acids.

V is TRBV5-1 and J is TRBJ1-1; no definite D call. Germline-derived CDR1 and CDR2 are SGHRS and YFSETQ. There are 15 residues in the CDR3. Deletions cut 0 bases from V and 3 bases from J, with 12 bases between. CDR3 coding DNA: TGCGCCAGCAGCTTGGAAGGGAGGGAGGACACTGAAGCTTTCTTT. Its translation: CASSLEGREDTEAFF.

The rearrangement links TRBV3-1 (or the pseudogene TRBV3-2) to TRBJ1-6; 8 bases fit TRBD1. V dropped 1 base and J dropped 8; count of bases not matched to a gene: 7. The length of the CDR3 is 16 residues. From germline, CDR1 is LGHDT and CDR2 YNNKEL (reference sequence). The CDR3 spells CASSQVPGQVHSPLHF. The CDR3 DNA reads TGTGCCAGCAGCCAAGTACCGGGACAGGTTCATTCACCCCTCCACTTT.

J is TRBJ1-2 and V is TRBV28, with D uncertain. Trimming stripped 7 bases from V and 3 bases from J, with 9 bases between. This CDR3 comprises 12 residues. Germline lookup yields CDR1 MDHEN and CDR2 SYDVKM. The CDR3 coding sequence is TGTGCCAGCACTTCCCCGGACTATGGCTACACCTTC. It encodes CASTSPDYGYTF.

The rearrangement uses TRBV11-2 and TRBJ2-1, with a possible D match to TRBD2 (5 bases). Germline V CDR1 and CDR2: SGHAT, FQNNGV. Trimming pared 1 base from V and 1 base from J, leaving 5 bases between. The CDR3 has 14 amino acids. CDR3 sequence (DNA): TGTGCCAGCAGCTTAGGCGGGTCCTACAATGAGCAGTTCTTC. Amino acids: CASSLGGSYNEQFF. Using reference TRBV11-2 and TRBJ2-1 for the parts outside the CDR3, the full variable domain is EAGVAQSPRYKIIEKRQSVAFWCNPISGHATLYWYQQILGQGPKLLIQFQNNGVVDDSQLPKDRFSAERLKGVDSTLKIQPAKLEDSAVYLCASSLGGSYNEQFFGPGTRLTVL.

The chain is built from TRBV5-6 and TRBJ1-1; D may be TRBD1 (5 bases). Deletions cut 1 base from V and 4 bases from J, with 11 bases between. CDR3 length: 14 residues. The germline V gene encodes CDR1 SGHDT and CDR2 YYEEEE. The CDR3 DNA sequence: TGTGCCAGCAGCTTGCGCGGGGGAAGCACTGAAGCTTTCTTT. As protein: CASSLRGGSTEAFF.

The CDR3 protein is CSVESLGGYEQYF. Written as DNA, the CDR3 is TGCAGCGTTGAAAGTTTGGGGGGCTACGAGCAGTACTTC. The J gene is TRBJ2-7, the V gene TRBV29-1; a weak D match, TRBD2 (6 bases). Germline V gene lookup returns CDR1 SQVTM and CDR2 ANQGSEA. The CDR3 runs 13 residues. Trimming shortened V by 2 bases and J by 3 bases, and 11 bases separated the two germline ends.

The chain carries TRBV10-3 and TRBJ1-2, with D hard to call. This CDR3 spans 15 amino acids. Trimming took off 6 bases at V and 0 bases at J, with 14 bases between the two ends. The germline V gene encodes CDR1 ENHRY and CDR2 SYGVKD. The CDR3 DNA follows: TGTGCCATCAGGGCTCGGGGAGAGTCTAACTATGGCTACACCTTC. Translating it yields CAIRARGESNYGYTF.

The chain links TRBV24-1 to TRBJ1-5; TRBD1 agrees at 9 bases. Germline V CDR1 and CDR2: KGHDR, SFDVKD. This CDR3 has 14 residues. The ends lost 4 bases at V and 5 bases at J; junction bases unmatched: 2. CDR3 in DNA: TGTGCCACCAGTGAAGACAGGGGGTATCAGCCCCAGCATTTT. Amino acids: CATSEDRGYQPQHF.

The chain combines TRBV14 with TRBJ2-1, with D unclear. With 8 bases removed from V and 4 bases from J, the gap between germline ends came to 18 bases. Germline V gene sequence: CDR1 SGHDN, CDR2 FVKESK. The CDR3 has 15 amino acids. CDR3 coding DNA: TGTGCCAGCGCCCGAGAGAGTTTTGGTTACAATGAGCAGTTCTTC. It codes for CASARESFGYNEQFF. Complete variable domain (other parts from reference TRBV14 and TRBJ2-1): EAGVTQFPSHSVIEKGQTVTLRCDPISGHDNLYWYRRVMGKEIKFLLHFVKESKQDESGMPNNRFLAERTGGTYSTLKVQPAELEDSGVYFCASARESFGYNEQFFGPGTRLTVL.

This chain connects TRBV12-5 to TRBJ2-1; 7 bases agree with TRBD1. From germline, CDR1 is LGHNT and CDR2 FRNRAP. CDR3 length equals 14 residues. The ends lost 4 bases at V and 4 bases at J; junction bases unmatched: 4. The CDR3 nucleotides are TGTGCTAGTGGTTGGGGACAGCGGTACAATGAGCAGTTCTTC. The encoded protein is CASGWGQRYNEQFF.

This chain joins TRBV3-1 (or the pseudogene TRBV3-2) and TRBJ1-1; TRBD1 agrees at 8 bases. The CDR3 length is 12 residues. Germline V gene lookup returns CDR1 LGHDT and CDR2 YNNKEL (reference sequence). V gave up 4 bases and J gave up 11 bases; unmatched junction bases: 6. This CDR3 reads CASSRQGMFAFF. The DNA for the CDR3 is TGTGCCAGCAGCCGACAGGGGATGTTTGCTTTCTTT.

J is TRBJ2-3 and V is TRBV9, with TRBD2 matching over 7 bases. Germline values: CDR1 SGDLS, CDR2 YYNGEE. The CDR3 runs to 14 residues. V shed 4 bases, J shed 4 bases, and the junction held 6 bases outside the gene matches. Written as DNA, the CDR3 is TGTGCCAGCAGCAAAAGCGGGGAATCAGATACGCAGTATTTT. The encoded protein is CASSKSGESDTQYF.

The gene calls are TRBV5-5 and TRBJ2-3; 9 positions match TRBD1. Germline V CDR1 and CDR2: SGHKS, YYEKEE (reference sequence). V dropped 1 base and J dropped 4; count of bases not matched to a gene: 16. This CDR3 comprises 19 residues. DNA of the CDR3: TGTGCCAGCAGCTTGAGGTTTACAGGGGGCCGGTCAGGGGCAGATACGCAGTATTTT. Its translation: CASSLRFTGGRSGADTQYF. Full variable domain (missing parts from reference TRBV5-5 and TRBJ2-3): DAGVTQSPTHLIKTRGQQVTLRCSPISGHKSVSWYQQVLGQGPQFIFQYYEKEERGRGNFPDRFSARQFPNYSSELNVNALLLGDSALYLCASSLRFTGGRSGADTQYFGPGTRLTVL.

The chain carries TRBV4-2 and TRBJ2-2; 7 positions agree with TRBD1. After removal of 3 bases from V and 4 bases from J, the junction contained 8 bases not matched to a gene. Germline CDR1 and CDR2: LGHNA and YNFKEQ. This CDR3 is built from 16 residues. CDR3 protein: CASSHQQGRGTGELFF. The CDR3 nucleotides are TGTGCCAGCAGCCATCAACAGGGGCGCGGCACCGGGGAGCTGTTTTTT.

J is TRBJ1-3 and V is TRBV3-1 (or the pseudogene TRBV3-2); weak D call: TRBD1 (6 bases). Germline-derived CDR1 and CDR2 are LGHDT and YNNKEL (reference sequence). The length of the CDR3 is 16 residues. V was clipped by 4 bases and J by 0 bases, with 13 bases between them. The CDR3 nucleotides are TGTGCCAGCAGCCCGTACGACAGGATCTCTGGAAACACCATATATTTT. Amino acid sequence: CASSPYDRISGNTIYF.

CDR3 DNA: TGCAGTGCTAGTTCCTCCGGGACATACGCTAACTATGGCTACACCTTC. Protein product: CSASSSGTYANYGYTF. This sequence joins TRBV20-1 and TRBJ1-2, with D possibly matching TRBD1 (6 bases). The CDR3 sequence is 16 residues long. V shed 3 bases and J shed 0 bases, with 17 bases lying between them. CDR1 is DFQATT and CDR2 is SNEGSKA in the germline V gene (reference sequence).

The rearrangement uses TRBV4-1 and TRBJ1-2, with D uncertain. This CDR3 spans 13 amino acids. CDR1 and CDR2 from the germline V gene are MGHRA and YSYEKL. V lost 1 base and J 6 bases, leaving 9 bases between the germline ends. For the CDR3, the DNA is TGCGCCAGCAGCCAAGGAATAGGAGATGGCTACACCTTC. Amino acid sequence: CASSQGIGDGYTF.

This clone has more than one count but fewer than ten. The CDR3 is CASRATSYSNQPQHF. CDR3 in DNA: TGTGCCAGCAGGGCGACAAGTTACTCCAATCAGCCCCAGCATTTT. The chain joins TRBV2 to TRBJ1-5; D is undetermined. The germline V gene has CDR1 SNHLY and CDR2 FYNNEI. V lost 6 bases, J lost 3 bases, and 15 bases lay in between. The CDR3 is made up of 15 amino acids.

The CDR3 nucleotides read TGTGCCAGCAGCTTAATGCTCGGAACAGGGGGCTACAATGAGCAGTTCTTC. This gives the protein CASSLMLGTGGYNEQFF. The chain recombines TRBV7-9 with TRBJ2-1, with 8 bases fitting TRBD1. The trim removed 2 bases at V and 3 bases at J, leaving 9 bases unmatched. This CDR3 region has 17 residues. Germline CDR1 is SEHNR and CDR2 is FQNEAQ (reference sequence).

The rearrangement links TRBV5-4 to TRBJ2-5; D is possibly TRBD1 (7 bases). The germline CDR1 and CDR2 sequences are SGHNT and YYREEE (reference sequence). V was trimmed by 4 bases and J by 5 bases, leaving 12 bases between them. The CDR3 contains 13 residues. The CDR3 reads CASSKTGRETQYF. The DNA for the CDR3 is TGTGCCAGCAGCAAGACAGGGAGGGAGACCCAGTACTTC.

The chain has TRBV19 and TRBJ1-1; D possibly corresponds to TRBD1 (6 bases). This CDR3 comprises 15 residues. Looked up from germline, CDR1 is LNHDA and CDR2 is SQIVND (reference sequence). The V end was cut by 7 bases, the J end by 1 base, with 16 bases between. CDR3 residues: CASIGGSITNTEAFF. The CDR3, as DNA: TGTGCCAGTATTGGGGGCAGTATCACGAACACTGAAGCTTTCTTT.

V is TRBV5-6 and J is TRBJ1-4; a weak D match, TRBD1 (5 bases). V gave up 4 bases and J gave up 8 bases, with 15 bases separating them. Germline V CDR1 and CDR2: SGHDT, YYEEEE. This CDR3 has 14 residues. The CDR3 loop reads CASSVGTPGEKLFF. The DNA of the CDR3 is TGTGCCAGCAGCGTCGGGACTCCTGGGGAAAAACTGTTTTTT.

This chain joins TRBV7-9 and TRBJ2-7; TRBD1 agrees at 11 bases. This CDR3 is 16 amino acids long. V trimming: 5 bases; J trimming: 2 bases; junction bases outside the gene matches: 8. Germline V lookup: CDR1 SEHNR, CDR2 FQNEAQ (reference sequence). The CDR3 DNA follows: TGTGCCAGCAGCCCCACCCGGGACAGGGGGACCTACGAGCAGTACTTC. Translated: CASSPTRDRGTYEQYF.

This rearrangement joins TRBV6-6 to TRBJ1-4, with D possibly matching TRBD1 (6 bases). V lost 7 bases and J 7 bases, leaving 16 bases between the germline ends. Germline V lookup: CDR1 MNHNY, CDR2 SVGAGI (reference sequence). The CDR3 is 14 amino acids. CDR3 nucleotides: TGTGCCAGCATGTCTCGGGGGGGCGGTGAAAAACTGTTTTTT. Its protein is CASMSRGGGEKLFF.

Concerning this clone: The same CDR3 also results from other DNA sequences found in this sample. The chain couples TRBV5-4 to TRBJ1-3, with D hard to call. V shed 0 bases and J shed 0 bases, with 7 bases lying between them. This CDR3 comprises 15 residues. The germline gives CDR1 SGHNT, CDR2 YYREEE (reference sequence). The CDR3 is CASSLGGSSGNTIYF. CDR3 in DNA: TGTGCCAGCAGCTTGGGAGGGTCCTCTGGAAACACCATATATTTT.